The clone carrying this TCR beta chain was seen many times. Its antigen is as yet unknown. These data come from a study of T-cell reconstitution after alpha-beta-depleted transplantation in children. The CDR3 consists of 13 residues. Germline V gene lookup returns CDR1 SSHAT and CDR2 FNYEAQ (reference sequence). Deletions cut 3 bases from V and 10 bases from J, with 13 bases between. TCRbeta library construction was performed incorporating unique molecular identifiers. Via MiXCR, TCRdb re-called the PCR reads, giving one row per CDR3 protein. Found here are around 700,000 distinct CDR3 sequences, about an eighth of them singletons; the top ten hold 0.79%. Study-level points and caveats: Reported findings indicate that, about two months after transplant, alpha-beta T cells came from several hundred expanded clones, which were derived from non-depleted graft cells. At one year after transplant, newly produced T cells mostly accounted for T-cell counts and diversity.

The origin of this receptor is a girl aged 2-9 years with congenital amegakaryocytic thrombocytopenia, due to receive a stem cell transplant. The chain employs TRBV7-7 and TRBJ2-1; D gene uncertain. Sample: PBMCs, taken before TCRalphabeta/CD19-depleted stem cell transplant. CDR3 nucleotide sequence: TGTGCCAGCAGCTTGTATTGGAGATCCGAGCAGTTCTTC. It yields the protein CASSLYWRSEQFF.